This TCR beta chain was obtained from a study of blood T cell repertoires in COVID-19. Study context: Spain, Italy and the United States supplied samples that represented acute and convalescent COVID-19. Nucleic acid was either cDNA or gDNA, and it came from T cells, B-cell-depleted T cells, or PBMCs.

Germline CDR1 MGHRA, CDR2 YSYEKL. CDR3 length: 17 residues. V shed 4 bases and J shed 9 bases, with 25 bases lying between them. Original processing methods: Estimation of nucleated cell counts was performed using reference gene primer amplification. The table came from immunoSEQ multiplex PCR; TCRdb's copy has only in-frame clones and leaves some out. That table supplies the V and J calls and clone size; D and trimming were determined from the DNA. The sample holds about 220,000 clones, 70% to 90% seen once. This chain links TRBV4-1 with TRBJ1-3, with D possibly being TRBD1 (5 bases). The source material was peripheral blood. The receptor was derived from a woman aged 25 to 39 who had recovered from COVID-19. CDR3: CASSLTGTPLLEGTIYF. CDR3 sequence (DNA): TGCGCCAGCAGCCTTACCGGGACGCCACTCCTGGAGGGCACCATATATTTT.